The 5 T cell receptor beta chains below all came from one sample that was sequenced in a study of cytomegalovirus exposure and HLA in healthy donors. Primers for the PCR totalled 60 Vbeta and 13 Jbeta. Sequencing was performed with immunoSEQ multiplex PCR; in TCRdb, only in-frame clones are kept and a portion is missing. The sample has tens of thousands of clones, around 80% seen once. The sample consisted of PBMCs. The receptors come from a man between 50 and 59 years old in good health and CMV-seropositive.

This chain connects TRBV12-5 to TRBJ2-4; D might be TRBD1 (6 bases). Germline values: CDR1 LGHNT, CDR2 FRNRAP. The CDR3 sequence is 20 residues long. The V gene lost 3 bases and the J gene lost 0 bases, with 24 bases spanning the gap. CDR3: CASGFTSTGLLFLAKNIQYF. CDR3 sequence (DNA): TGTGCTAGTGGTTTCACCTCGACAGGTCTACTGTTTTTAGCCAAAAACATTCAGTACTTC.

The chain has TRBV6-1 and TRBJ2-3; D is unresolved. CDR1 is MNHNS, CDR2 SASEGT, per germline. The CDR3 extends over 13 amino acids. V lost 7 bases to trimming and J lost 1 base, with 9 bases between them. CDR3 bases: TGTGCCAGCAATCTAATACGCACAGATACGCAGTATTTT. Translation gives CASNLIRTDTQYF.

The chain recombines TRBV7-9 with TRBJ2-5; 9 bases map to TRBD1. The junction had 9 bases not matched to a gene; V was cut back by 5 bases and J by 5 bases. The V gene's germline CDR1 is SEHNR and CDR2 FQNEAQ (reference sequence). This CDR3 is built from 15 residues. CDR3 sequence: CASSPPGQGRETQYF. In nucleotides, the CDR3 is TGTGCCAGCAGCCCCCCGGGACAGGGTCGGGAGACCCAGTACTTC.

V usage is TRBV6-1 and J usage is TRBJ1-2, with D maybe TRBD1 (5 bases). Trimming cost V 5 bases and J 8 bases, with 15 bases left between them. Germline lookup yields CDR1 MNHNS and CDR2 SASEGT. This CDR3 has 13 amino acids. The chain's CDR3 is CASSIEGLRGYTF. CDR3 bases: TGTGCCAGCAGTATAGAGGGACTCCGCGGCTACACCTTC.

This clone occurred a few times. V and J are TRBV5-6 and TRBJ1-1; a possible D gene is TRBD1 (5 bases). The CDR3 runs to 14 residues. CDR1 is SGHDT, CDR2 YYEEEE, per germline. Trimming removed 3 bases at V and 4 bases at J, with 13 bases between. The CDR3 region has the DNA TGTGCCAGCAGCTGGGGCCCAAAGGGCACTGAAGCTTTCTTT. Encoded protein: CASSWGPKGTEAFF. Variable domain in full (rest from reference TRBV5-6 and TRBJ1-1): DAGVTQSPTHLIKTRGQQVTLRCSPKSGHDTVSWYQQALGQGPQFIFQYYEEEERQRGNFPDRFSGHQFPNYSSELNVNALLLGDSALYLCASSWGPKGTEAFFGQGTRLTVV.